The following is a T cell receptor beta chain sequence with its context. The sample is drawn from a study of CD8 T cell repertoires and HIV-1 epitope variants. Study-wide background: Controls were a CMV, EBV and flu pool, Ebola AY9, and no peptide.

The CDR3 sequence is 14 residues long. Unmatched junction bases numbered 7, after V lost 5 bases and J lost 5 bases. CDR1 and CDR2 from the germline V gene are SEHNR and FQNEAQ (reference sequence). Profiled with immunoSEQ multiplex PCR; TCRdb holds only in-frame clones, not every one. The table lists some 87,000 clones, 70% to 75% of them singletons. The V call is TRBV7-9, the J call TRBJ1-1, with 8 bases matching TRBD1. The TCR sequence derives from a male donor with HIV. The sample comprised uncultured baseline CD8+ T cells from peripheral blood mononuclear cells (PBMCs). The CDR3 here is CASSGTGGWTEAFF. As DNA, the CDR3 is TGTGCCAGCAGCGGCACAGGGGGTTGGACTGAAGCTTTCTTT. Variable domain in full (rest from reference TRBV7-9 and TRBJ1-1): DTGVSQNPRHKITKRGQNVTFRCDPISEHNRLYWYRQTLGQGPEFLTYFQNEAQLEKSRLLSDRFSAERPKGSFSTLEIQRTEQGDSAMYLCASSGTGGWTEAFFGQGTRLTVV.